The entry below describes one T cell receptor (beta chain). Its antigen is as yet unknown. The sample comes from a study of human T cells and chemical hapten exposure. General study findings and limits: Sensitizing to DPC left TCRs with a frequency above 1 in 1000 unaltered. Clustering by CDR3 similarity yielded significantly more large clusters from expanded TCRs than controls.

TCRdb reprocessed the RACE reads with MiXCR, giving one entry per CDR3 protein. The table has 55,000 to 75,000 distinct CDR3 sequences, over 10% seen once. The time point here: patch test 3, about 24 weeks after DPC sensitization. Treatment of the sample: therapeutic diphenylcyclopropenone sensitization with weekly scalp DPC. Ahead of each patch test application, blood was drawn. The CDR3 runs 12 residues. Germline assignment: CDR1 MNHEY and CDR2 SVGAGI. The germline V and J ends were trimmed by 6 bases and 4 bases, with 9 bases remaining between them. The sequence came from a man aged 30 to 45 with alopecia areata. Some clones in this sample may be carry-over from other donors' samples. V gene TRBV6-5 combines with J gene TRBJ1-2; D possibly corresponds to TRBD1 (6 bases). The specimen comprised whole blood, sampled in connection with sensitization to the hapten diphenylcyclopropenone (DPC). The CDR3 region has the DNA TGTGCCAGCAGCCAGGGGACCTATGGCTACACCTTC. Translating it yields CASSQGTYGYTF.